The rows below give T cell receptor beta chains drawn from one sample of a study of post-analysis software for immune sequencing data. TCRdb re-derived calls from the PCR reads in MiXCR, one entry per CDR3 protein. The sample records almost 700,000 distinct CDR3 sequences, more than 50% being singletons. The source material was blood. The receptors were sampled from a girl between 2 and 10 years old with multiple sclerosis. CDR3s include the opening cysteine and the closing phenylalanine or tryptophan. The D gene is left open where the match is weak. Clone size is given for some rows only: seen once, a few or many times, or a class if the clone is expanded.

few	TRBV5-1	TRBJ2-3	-	TGCGCCAGCAGCCCCACCACGACAGGCGTTAAAAATACGCAGTATTTT	CASSPTTTGVKNTQYF
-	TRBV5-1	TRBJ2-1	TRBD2	TGCGCCAGCAGCACGAGGGCTACTAGCGATGGGCAGTTCTTC	CASSTRATSDGQFF
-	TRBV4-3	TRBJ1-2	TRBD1	TGCGCCAGCAGCCAAGATGGGGACAGTTGGTATGGTTACACCTTC	CASSQDGDSWYGYTF
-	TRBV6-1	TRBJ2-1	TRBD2	TGTGCTAGCACCCGGACTAGCGGGGGTTACAATGAGCGGTTCTTC	CASTRTSGGYNERFF
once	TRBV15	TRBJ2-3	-	TGTGCCACCAGCAGGGAAACCCTACTCGATACGCAGTATTTT	CATSRETLLDTQYF
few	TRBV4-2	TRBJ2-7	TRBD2	TGTGCCAGCAGACCACAGCGGGAGGATAGCTACGAGCAGTACTTC	CASRPQREDSYEQYF
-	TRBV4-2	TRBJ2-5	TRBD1	TGTGCCAGCAGCCAAGGACAGGGGGCGCGGCAGGAGACCCAGTACTTC	CASSQGQGARQETQYF
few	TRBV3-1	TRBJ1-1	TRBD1	TGTGCCAGCAGCCAAGACCTGGGACAGGGGAACACTGAAGCTTTCTTT	CASSQDLGQGNTEAFF
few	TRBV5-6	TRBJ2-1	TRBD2	TGTGCCAGCAGCTTGGAGCGGGGCACCAGGACTTACAATGAGCAGTTCTTC	CASSLERGTRTYNEQFF
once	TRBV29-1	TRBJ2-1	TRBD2	TGCAGCGTTGGTGGCGGGGGGCCTTTAAGCTACAATGAGCAGTTCTTC	CSVGGGGPLSYNEQFF
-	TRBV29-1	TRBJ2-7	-	TGCAGCGTTTGTGTCCGGTCCTACGAGCAGTACTTC	CSVCVRSYEQYF
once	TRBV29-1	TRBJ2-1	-	TGCAGCGTTGAAGGAGTAATTAGAGGGCCGAATGAGCAGTTCTTC	CSVEGVIRGPNEQFF
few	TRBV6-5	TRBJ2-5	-	TGTGCCAGCAGCCACTCAAGCGGGTTTCCCGCATCGGCCCAGTACTTC	CASSHSSGFPASAQYF
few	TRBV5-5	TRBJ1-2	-	TGTGCCAGCAGCTTGGCTCCAGACTATGGCTACACCTTC	CASSLAPDYGYTF
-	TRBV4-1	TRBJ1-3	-	TGCGCCAGCAGCCAAGACAGGGGATCTGGAAACACCATATATTTT	CASSQDRGSGNTIYF
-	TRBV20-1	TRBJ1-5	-	TGCAGTGCTAGAGATTATTTGGCGAATCAGCCCCAGCATTTT	CSARDYLANQPQHF
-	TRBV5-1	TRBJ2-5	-	TGCGCCAGCAGCCCTATGACGCGAGAGACCCAGTACTTC	CASSPMTRETQYF
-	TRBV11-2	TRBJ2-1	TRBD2	TGTGCCAGCAGCTTAGCGGGTGTACGGGGGGTGTACAATGAGCAGTTCTTC	CASSLAGVRGVYNEQFF
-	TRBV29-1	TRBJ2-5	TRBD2	TGCAGCGTTGAAGATCCGTTGTTAGCGGGGTCCCAAGAGACCCAGTACTTC	CSVEDPLLAGSQETQYF
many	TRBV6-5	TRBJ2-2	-	TGTGCCAGCAGTTACGATTCGGGGACCGGGGAGCTGTTTTTT	CASSYDSGTGELFF
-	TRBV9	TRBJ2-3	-	TGTGCCAGCAGCCCCCAGCTGAGCACAGATACGCAGTATTTT	CASSPQLSTDTQYF
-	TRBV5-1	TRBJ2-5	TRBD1	TGCGCCAGCAGCTTGGAGGGGGCGAGTGAGACCCAGTACTTC	CASSLEGASETQYF
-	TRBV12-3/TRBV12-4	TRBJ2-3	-	TGTGCCAGCAGTTTAATGGATACTAGATCAGATATGCAGTATTTT	CASSLMDTRSDMQYF
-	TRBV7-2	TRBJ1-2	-	TGTGCCAGCAGCTTAGAGGTTCCGGGTGGCTACACCTTC	CASSLEVPGGYTF
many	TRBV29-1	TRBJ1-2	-	TGCAGCGTTGAAGATCTAAACTATGGCTACACCTTC	CSVEDLNYGYTF
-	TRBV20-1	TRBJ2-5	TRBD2	TGCAGTGCTAGAGAACTAGCGGGAGGCCAAGAGACCCAGTACTTC	CSARELAGGQETQYF
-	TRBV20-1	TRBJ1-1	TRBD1	TGCAGTGCCTTGGAGGGGGACAGCATGAACACTGAAGCTTTCTTT	CSALEGDSMNTEAFF
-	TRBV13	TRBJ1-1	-	TGTGCCAGCAGCCCCCGGGGGGGCTATACTGAAGCTTTCTTT	CASSPRGGYTEAFF
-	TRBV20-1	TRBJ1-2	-	TGCATTCCAGGGGTCGGGGGCTACACCTTC	CIPGVGGYTF
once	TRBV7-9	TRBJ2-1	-	TGTGCCAGCCTCTTAGAGCCCTCCAATGAGCAGTTCTTC	CASLLEPSNEQFF